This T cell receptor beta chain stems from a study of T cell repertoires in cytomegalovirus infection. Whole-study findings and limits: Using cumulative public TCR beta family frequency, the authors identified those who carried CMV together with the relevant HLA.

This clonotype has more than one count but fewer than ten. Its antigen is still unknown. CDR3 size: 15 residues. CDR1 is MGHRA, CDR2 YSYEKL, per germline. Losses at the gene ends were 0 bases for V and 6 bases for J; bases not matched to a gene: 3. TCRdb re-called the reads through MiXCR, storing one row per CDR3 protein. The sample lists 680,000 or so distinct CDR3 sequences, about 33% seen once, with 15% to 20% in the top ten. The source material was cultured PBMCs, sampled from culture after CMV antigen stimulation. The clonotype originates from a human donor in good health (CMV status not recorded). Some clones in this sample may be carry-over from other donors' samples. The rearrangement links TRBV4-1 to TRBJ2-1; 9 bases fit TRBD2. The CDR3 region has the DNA TGCGCCAGCAGCCAAGATGGACTAGCGCCCAATGAGCAGTTCTTC. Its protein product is CASSQDGLAPNEQFF.